The present T cell receptor beta chain was sequenced within a study of T-cell reconstitution after alpha-beta-depleted transplantation in children. This CDR3 is built from 14 residues. CDR1 is LNHDA and CDR2 is SQIVND in the germline V gene (reference sequence). The V and J ends lost 5 bases and 3 bases respectively, with 13 bases between them. This clonotype occurred a few times. TCRbeta library preparation incorporated unique molecular identifiers. TCRdb itself ran the PCR reads through MiXCR, one entry per CDR3 protein. The profile shows 440,000 or so distinct CDR3 sequences, 43% of them singletons.

This sample comprised PBMCs, obtained before TCRalphabeta/CD19-depleted stem cell transplant. The receptor comes from a girl aged 2 to 10 with aplastic anemia, due to receive a stem cell transplant. This chain connects TRBV19 to TRBJ1-2; the D is unclear. The CDR3 sequence: CASSPPDPYYGYTF. The DNA for the CDR3 is TGTGCCAGTAGTCCTCCCGACCCGTACTATGGCTACACCTTC.